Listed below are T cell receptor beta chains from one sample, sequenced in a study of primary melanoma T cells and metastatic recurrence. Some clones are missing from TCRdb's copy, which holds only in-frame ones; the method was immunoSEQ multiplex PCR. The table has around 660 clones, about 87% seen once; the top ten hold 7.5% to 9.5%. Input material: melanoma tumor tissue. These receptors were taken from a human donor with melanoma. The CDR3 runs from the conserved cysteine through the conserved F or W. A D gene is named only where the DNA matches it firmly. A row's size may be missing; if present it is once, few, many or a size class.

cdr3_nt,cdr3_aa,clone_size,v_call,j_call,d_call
TGCAGCGTTGGATGGACTAGCGGGGGCTACGAGCAGTACTTC,CSVGWTSGGYEQYF,NA,TRBV29-1,TRBJ2-7,TRBD2
TGTGCCAGTAGTATGACTAGCAACACCGGGGAGCTGTTTTTT,CASSMTSNTGELFF,NA,TRBV19,TRBJ2-2,TRBD2
TGTGCCAGCTCAAAAGGGACGAGCAATCAGCCCCAGCATTTT,CASSKGTSNQPQHF,NA,TRBV18,TRBJ1-5,NA
TGTGCCATCAGTGAGAGCGGGAGGGAGAGAGGTGAGCAGTTCTTC,CAISESGRERGEQFF,NA,TRBV10-3,TRBJ2-1,TRBD2
TGTGCCACCTCAAGGAGACTAGCGGGCAATGAGCAGTTCTTC,CATSRRLAGNEQFF,NA,TRBV12-2,TRBJ2-1,NA
TGCAGCGTTGTCGTTACCGGAGAGACCCAGTACTTC,CSVVVTGETQYF,NA,TRBV29-1,TRBJ2-5,NA
TGTGCCAGCAGTTACGACAGGGGTGAGCAGTTCTTC,CASSYDRGEQFF,NA,TRBV6-8,TRBJ2-1,TRBD1
TGTGCCAGCAGTTGGCGACAGGGAGGTGTAGATGGCTACACCTTC,CASSWRQGGVDGYTF,NA,TRBV6-8,TRBJ1-2,TRBD1
TGCGCCAGCAGCTTGGGTCCAGGGGGTAATGGTTCACCCCTCCACTTT,CASSLGPGGNGSPLHF,NA,TRBV5-1,TRBJ1-6,TRBD1
TGTGCCAGTGTCCAAGGCAATCAGCCCCAGCATTTT,CASVQGNQPQHF,NA,TRBV6-8,TRBJ1-5,NA
TGTGCCAGCAGTGAAGCGCTTGCAGGGGGCCTTGGCTACACCTTC,CASSEALAGGLGYTF,NA,TRBV6-7,TRBJ1-2,TRBD1
TGTGCCAGCAGTTACCATGGACAGACTTACGAGCAGTACTTC,CASSYHGQTYEQYF,NA,TRBV6-8,TRBJ2-7,NA
TGTGCCAGCAGCTTAAACAGGGGGCGAACTGAAGCTTTCTTT,CASSLNRGRTEAFF,NA,TRBV11-3,TRBJ1-1,TRBD1
TGTGCCAGCAGCCCTCAGGCTTGGGACTATGGCTACACCTTC,CASSPQAWDYGYTF,NA,TRBV14,TRBJ1-2,NA
TGTGCCAGTAGTGAAGTAAGGGGAGAGACCCAGTACTTC,CASSEVRGETQYF,NA,TRBV6-1,TRBJ2-5,NA
TGCAGCGTTCTTAGCGGGAGGGTAACCGGGGAGCTGTTTTTT,CSVLSGRVTGELFF,NA,TRBV29-1,TRBJ2-2,TRBD2
TGTGCTAGCAGCTTAGGCGGCCAACCCTACAATGAGCAGTTCTTC,CASSLGGQPYNEQFF,NA,TRBV7-1,TRBJ2-1,NA
TGCGCCAGCAGCCAAGATCTGACAGAAAAGCAGTACTTC,CASSQDLTEKQYF,NA,TRBV4-1,TRBJ2-7,NA
TGTGCCAGTAGTATGAGGGGGATTCAGCAGCCCCAGCATTTT,CASSMRGIQQPQHF,NA,TRBV19,TRBJ1-5,NA
TGTGCCAGCAGCCAAAACGGACTAACGGCTAGGAATGAGCAGTTCTTC,CASSQNGLTARNEQFF,NA,TRBV11-3,TRBJ2-1,NA
TGTGCCACCAGCAGAGCCGACAGGGTTTATTCACCCCTCCACTTT,CATSRADRVYSPLHF,NA,TRBV15,TRBJ1-6,TRBD1
TGTGCCAGTATTTCGCCAGGGCGAGAAGCTTTCTTT,CASISPGREAFF,NA,TRBV19,TRBJ1-1,NA
TGTGCCAGCAGCAGGAGAACACAGGGTGCCGATACGCAGTATTTT,CASSRRTQGADTQYF,NA,TRBV11-3,TRBJ2-3,NA
TGTGCCAGCAGTTCCCCCGGACAAGTAGCCAAAAACATTCAGTACTTC,CASSSPGQVAKNIQYF,NA,TRBV6-8,TRBJ2-4,NA
TGTGCCAGCAGTGCGTCCGGAGAGACCCAGTACTTC,CASSASGETQYF,NA,TRBV6-8,TRBJ2-5,NA
TGTGCCAGCAGCTCTCATTTCGACATTCTGAACACTGAAGCTTTCTTT,CASSSHFDILNTEAFF,NA,TRBV11-3,TRBJ1-1,NA
TGTGCCAGCAGCCGAGATTACTCTGGAAACACCATATATTTT,CASSRDYSGNTIYF,NA,TRBV11-3,TRBJ1-3,NA
TGTGCCAGCAGCTTGGTCGCCAGGGGGAACGAGCAGTACTTC,CASSLVARGNEQYF,few,TRBV11-3,TRBJ2-7,TRBD1
TGTGCCAGTAGCACCGGGACAGGGACCTACGAGCAGTACTTC,CASSTGTGTYEQYF,NA,TRBV12-5,TRBJ2-7,TRBD1
TGCGTCAGCGCGTTAAGGGGGCCGGGAAACACCATATATTTT,CVSALRGPGNTIYF,NA,TRBV10-2,TRBJ1-3,TRBD1
TGTGCCAGCTCATACGTGAGCCGAGGGGTTAGCAATCAGCCCCAGCATTTT,CASSYVSRGVSNQPQHF,NA,TRBV18,TRBJ1-5,NA
TGCGCCAGCAGCCAAGAGGCAGGGCCCTACGAGCAGTACTTC,CASSQEAGPYEQYF,few,TRBV23-1,TRBJ2-7,NA
TGTGCCAGCAGTTATGTCGCGAACACTGAAGCTTTCTTT,CASSYVANTEAFF,NA,TRBV6-8,TRBJ1-1,NA